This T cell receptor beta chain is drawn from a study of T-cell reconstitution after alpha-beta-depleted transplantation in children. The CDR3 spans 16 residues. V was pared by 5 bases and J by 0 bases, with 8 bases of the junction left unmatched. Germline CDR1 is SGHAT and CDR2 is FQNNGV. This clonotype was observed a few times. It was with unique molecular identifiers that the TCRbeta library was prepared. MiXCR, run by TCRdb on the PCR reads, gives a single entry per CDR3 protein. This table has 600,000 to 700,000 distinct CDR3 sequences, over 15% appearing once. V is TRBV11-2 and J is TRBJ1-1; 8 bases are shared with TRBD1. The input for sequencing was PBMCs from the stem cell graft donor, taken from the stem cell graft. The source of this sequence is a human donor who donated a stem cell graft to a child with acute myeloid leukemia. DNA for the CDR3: TGTGCCAGCAGCAAACCAGGGGGCGCGATGAACACTGAAGCTTTCTTT. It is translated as CASSKPGGAMNTEAFF.